Included here is one TCR beta chain sequence, with context. This sample is drawn from a study of vaccination and CD4 T cells after COVID-19. Turning to the study itself: In the convalescent cohort, there were six males and four females, two of them Hispanic.

TCRdb recomputed calls from the PCR reads with MiXCR, one row per CDR3 protein. This sample yields about 18,000 distinct CDR3 sequences, of which approximately 60% are seen a single time; roughly 1.1% belongs to the top ten. The germline CDR1 and CDR2 sequences are LNHNV and YYDKDF (reference sequence). V was pared by 0 bases and J by 3 bases, with 6 bases between. The CDR3 totals 13 residues. This TCR was recovered from a human donor who had recovered from COVID-19. The starting material was CD4+ T cells from blood, obtained after SARS-CoV-2 vaccination. The gene calls are TRBV15 and TRBJ2-7, with D uncertain. Here the CDR3 DNA reads TGTGCCACCAGCAGAGATAAGGGCTACGAGCAGTACTTC. This sequence encodes CATSRDKGYEQYF.